Below are 21 T cell receptor beta chains sequenced from a single sample in a study of blood T cell repertoires in COVID-19. This table comes from immunoSEQ multiplex PCR, and its TCRdb copy is limited to in-frame clones, with some not included. Among tens of thousands of clones listed, over 75% were seen once. The sample comprised peripheral blood. These receptors were taken from a human donor in a cohort sampled during active COVID-19.

V usage is TRBV5-8 and J usage is TRBJ1-2; D gene unclear. The germline CDR1 and CDR2 sequences are SGHTS and YDEGEE. This CDR3 spans 13 amino acids. V was cut by 0 bases and J by 2 bases, with 5 bases left in between. The DNA for the CDR3 is TGTGCCAGCAGCTTGGGTGAGAACTATGGCTACACCTTC. Its translation is CASSLGENYGYTF.

The V call is TRBV5-1, the J call TRBJ1-1, with 7 bases that match TRBD1. This CDR3 contains 14 residues. V lost 0 bases to trimming and J lost 6 bases; unmatched junction nucleotides: 5. CDR1 SGHRS and CDR2 YFSETQ come from the germline V gene. Written as DNA, the CDR3 is TGCGCCAGCAGCTTGGAAGGTAGGGGGCCTGAAGCTTTCTTT. Encoded protein: CASSLEGRGPEAFF.

The gene calls are TRBV7-2 and TRBJ1-2; 10 nucleotides align to TRBD1. CDR3 length equals 15 residues. The J segment lost 6 bases and the V segment lost 5 bases, leaving 9 bases of the junction unmatched. Germline V gene lookup returns CDR1 SGHTA and CDR2 FQGNSA. This CDR3 reads CASSPRTGGIDGYTF. For the CDR3, the DNA is TGTGCCAGCAGCCCTCGGACAGGGGGTATCGATGGCTACACCTTC.

The gene calls are TRBV2 and TRBJ1-5, with 9 bases aligning to TRBD1. The CDR3 contains 13 residues. V trimming: 8 bases; J trimming: 4 bases; junction bases outside the gene matches: 3. Germline assignment: CDR1 SNHLY and CDR2 FYNNEI. DNA of the CDR3: TGTGCCAGCGGCGGGACAGGGAATCAGCCCCAGCATTTT. This codes for CASGGTGNQPQHF.

V gene TRBV6-5 combines with J gene TRBJ1-1; a possible D gene is TRBD1 (5 bases). Germline V gene sequence: CDR1 MNHEY, CDR2 SVGAGI. CDR3 length equals 13 residues. The ends were cut back, 8 bases at V and 1 base at J, with 11 bases in the middle. The DNA of the CDR3 is TGTGCCAGCGGGGCGCTGGGGAACACTGAAGCTTTCTTT. Protein sequence: CASGALGNTEAFF.

This clone was recorded once. The gene calls are TRBV5-5 and TRBJ1-6, with a tentative D call TRBD1 (6 bases). Germline CDR1 SGHKS, CDR2 YYEKEE (reference sequence). The CDR3 contains 16 residues. V lost 2 bases and J 8 bases, leaving 17 bases between the germline ends. The CDR3 sequence: CASSLNNRATDSPLHF. The CDR3 DNA is TGTGCCAGCAGCTTAAATAACAGGGCGACGGATTCACCCCTCCACTTT.

CDR3 region: CASSYEGWNTEAFF. In nucleotides, the CDR3 is TGTGCCAGCAGTTACGAGGGCTGGAACACTGAAGCTTTCTTT. The chain is built from TRBV6-6 and TRBJ1-1, with D hard to call. CDR1 and CDR2 (germline): MNHNY, SVGAGI (reference sequence). With 2 bases removed from V and 1 base from J, the gap between germline ends came to 8 bases. The CDR3 loop spans 14 amino acids.

In its sample, this clone was seen a few times. V and J are TRBV14 and TRBJ2-1; TRBD2 matches 7 bases. The CDR3 totals 17 residues. Germline CDR1 is SGHDN and CDR2 is FVKESK. V lost 3 bases to trimming and J lost 5 bases; unmatched junction nucleotides: 13. CDR3 bases: TGTGCCAGCAGCCAGACTACGCGGATGGGGGGGAACAATGAGCAGTTCTTC. It encodes CASSQTTRMGGNNEQFF.

The rearrangement joins TRBV3-1 (or the pseudogene TRBV3-2) to TRBJ1-5; TRBD1 aligns across 7 bases. Unmatched junction bases numbered 8, after V lost 3 bases and J lost 6 bases. Germline CDR1 LGHDT, CDR2 YNNKEL (reference sequence). CDR3 length: 15 amino acids. In DNA form, the CDR3 reads TGTGCCAGCAGCCAGGCGAGGGGGCTTTGTCAGCCCCAGCATTTT. Protein sequence: CASSQARGLCQPQHF.

This clone was observed a handful of times. The rearrangement joins TRBV30 to TRBJ2-7; 12 nucleotides agree with TRBD2. Trimming at V came to 5 bases and at J to 2 bases, leaving 7 bases not matched to a gene. Germline CDR1 and CDR2: GTSNPN and SVGIG (reference sequence). The CDR3 has 15 residues. The CDR3 coding sequence is TGTGCCTGGGCTACCGGACTAGCGGGGACCTACGAGCAGTACTTC. Translated: CAWATGLAGTYEQYF.

This chain uses TRBV5-5 with TRBJ2-7, with 7 bases identical to TRBD2. The junction had 10 bases not matched to a gene; V was cut back by 0 bases and J by 4 bases. CDR3 length: 16 amino acids. Germline V gene lookup returns CDR1 SGHKS and CDR2 YYEKEE (reference sequence). This CDR3 reads CASSLGEGGSRYEQYF. Written as DNA, the CDR3 is TGTGCCAGCAGCTTGGGTGAGGGCGGGAGTCGATACGAGCAGTACTTC. Together with reference TRBV5-5 and TRBJ2-7, the CDR3 gives the full variable domain: DAGVTQSPTHLIKTRGQQVTLRCSPISGHKSVSWYQQVLGQGPQFIFQYYEKEERGRGNFPDRFSARQFPNYSSELNVNALLLGDSALYLCASSLGEGGSRYEQYFGPGTRLTVT.

This clone has only one observation. The chain links TRBV29-1 to TRBJ2-5; D is unclear. Germline CDR1 reads SQVTM; CDR2 reads ANQGSEA. Trimming cost V 5 bases and J 5 bases, with 18 bases left between them. The CDR3 length is 14 residues. CDR3 bases: TGCAGCGTTCTAGTTTCCCTTAATAGGGAGACCCAGTACTTC. Amino acids: CSVLVSLNRETQYF. Complete variable domain (other parts from reference TRBV29-1 and TRBJ2-5): SAVISQKPSRDICQRGTSLTIQCQVDSQVTMMFWYRQQPGQSLTLIATANQGSEATYESGFVIDKFPISRPNLTFSTLTVSNMSPEDSSIYLCSVLVSLNRETQYFGPGTRLLVL.

V usage is TRBV18 and J usage is TRBJ1-4; TRBD1 agrees at 7 bases. V lost 2 bases and J lost 4; bases outside the gene matches: 10. Per germline, CDR1 KGHSH and CDR2 LQKENI. The CDR3 is 17 residues long. DNA of the CDR3: TGTGCCAGCTCACCAATCCCCCAGGGGGTGATTAATGAAAAACTGTTTTTT. It specifies CASSPIPQGVINEKLFF.

This clone appeared once. This rearrangement joins TRBV19 to TRBJ1-1; D not certain. CDR3 length equals 15 residues. Trimming stripped 0 bases from V and 1 base from J, with 9 bases between. The germline V gene encodes CDR1 LNHDA and CDR2 SQIVND (reference sequence). The CDR3 region is CASSIDPGSNTEAFF. The CDR3 DNA is TGTGCCAGTAGTATAGATCCAGGATCGAACACTGAAGCTTTCTTT.

The genes are TRBV4-1 and TRBJ2-3; 7 bases are shared with TRBD2. CDR3 size: 15 residues. CDR1 is MGHRA and CDR2 is YSYEKL in the germline V gene. V lost 1 base, J lost 0 bases, and 1 base stayed unmatched. The CDR3 loop is CASSQGGSSTDTQYF. The DNA for the CDR3 is TGCGCCAGCAGCCAAGGCGGGAGTAGCACAGATACGCAGTATTTT.

This clone was seen a handful of times. The chain joins TRBV28 to TRBJ1-2; 7 bases fit TRBD1. From germline, CDR1 is MDHEN and CDR2 SYDVKM. J gave up 4 bases and V 5 bases, and 10 bases lay outside the gene matches. The CDR3 consists of 15 residues. CDR3 DNA sequence: TGTGCCAGCAGTCAAACCCGACAGGGAGGCTATGGCTACACCTTC. As protein: CASSQTRQGGYGYTF.

V is TRBV24-1 and J is TRBJ2-5; D remains unclear. Germline V CDR1 and CDR2: KGHDR, SFDVKD. The CDR3 is made up of 14 amino acids. V shed 0 bases and J shed 5 bases, with 9 bases lying between them. The CDR3 is CATSDLQIGETQYF. DNA for the CDR3: TGTGCCACCAGTGATTTGCAAATCGGGGAGACCCAGTACTTC.

This chain joins TRBV4-1 and TRBJ1-6, with no clear D. Germline lookup yields CDR1 MGHRA and CDR2 YSYEKL. Trimming took off 1 base at V and 2 bases at J, with 12 bases between the two ends. CDR3 length equals 17 residues. The CDR3 region has the DNA TGCGCCAGCAGCCAAGGATCCGCCAGCGCCTATAATTCACCCCTCCACTTT. This sequence encodes CASSQGSASAYNSPLHF.

The chain is built from TRBV5-1 and TRBJ2-7, with 11 bases that match TRBD1. The CDR3 extends over 16 amino acids. Germline-derived CDR1 and CDR2 are SGHRS and YFSETQ. J gave up 3 bases and V 4 bases, and 9 bases lay outside the gene matches. The CDR3 protein is CASSPSDRGPYYEQYF. Written as DNA, the CDR3 is TGCGCCAGCAGCCCTTCGGACAGGGGGCCATACTACGAGCAGTACTTC.

The gene calls are TRBV5-1 and TRBJ2-6, with D possibly matching TRBD1 (6 bases). Between the trimmed V and J ends, which lost 4 bases and 0 bases, there was a span of 17 bases. In germline, CDR1 is SGHRS, CDR2 YFSETQ. CDR3 length equals 18 residues. DNA of the CDR3: TGCGCCAGCAGCCTCGAGGGACATGCCTACTCTGGGGCCAACGTCCTGACTTTC. Translating gives CASSLEGHAYSGANVLTF. Looking up the rest from reference TRBV5-1 and TRBJ2-6 gives the full variable domain: KAGVTQTPRYLIKTRGQQVTLSCSPISGHRSVSWYQQTPGQGLQFLFEYFSETQRNKGNFPGRFSGRQFSNSRSEMNVSTLELGDSALYLCASSLEGHAYSGANVLTFGAGSRLTVL.

CDR3 nucleotide sequence: TGTGCCAGCAGCGCGGATAGCTCCTACAATGAGCAGTTCTTC. Its translation is CASSADSSYNEQFF. This chain uses TRBV16 with TRBJ2-1; D is unclear. Germline V gene sequence: CDR1 KGHSY, CDR2 FQNENV. Trimming took off 5 bases at V and 0 bases at J, with 8 bases between the two ends. This CDR3 is 14 amino acids long.